These T cell receptor beta chains were read from a single sample in a study of beta chain features in type 1 diabetes. Profiled with immunoSEQ multiplex PCR; TCRdb holds only in-frame clones, not every one. The sample carries 300,000 to 350,000 clones, around 9.3% recorded once. The sequencing sample was made of central memory CD4+ T cells from blood. Every receptor here comes from a man younger than 40 with type 1 diabetes. The CDR3 runs from the conserved cysteine through the conserved F or W. The D gene is left open where the match is weak. Clone size is given for some rows only: seen once, a few or many times, or a class if the clone is expanded.

cdr3_nt cdr3_aa j_call v_call clone_size d_call
TGTGCCAGCAGCTTAAATTCCCTAGCGGGGGGCCAGGGGGATACGCAGTATTTT CASSLNSLAGGQGDTQYF TRBJ2-3 TRBV7-2 few TRBD2
TGTGCCTGGAGTGTGGGAGGGGGCCCACTGTTTTTT CAWSVGGGPLFF TRBJ1-4 TRBV30 few TRBD1
TGTGCCAGCAGCGCACCGACAGGCTCTGGAAACACCATATATTTT CASSAPTGSGNTIYF TRBJ1-3 TRBV7-2 . .
TGTGCCAGCATCCGGGACAAGGCGAACACCGGGGAGCTGTTTTTT CASIRDKANTGELFF TRBJ2-2 TRBV7-9 . .
TGTGCCACCAGCAGAGACGTGGGGACTTACACCTTC CATSRDVGTYTF TRBJ1-2 TRBV15 . .
TGCGCCAGCAGCTTGGAACAGGGCTATGGCTACACCTTC CASSLEQGYGYTF TRBJ1-2 TRBV5-1 . .
TGTGCCAGCAGTTTACCGTCCGCGGGATGGCAGCCCCAGCATTTT CASSLPSAGWQPQHF TRBJ1-5 TRBV28 . .
TGTGCCTGGGGGCCCGGAAGTTTCAATCAGCCCCAGCATTTT CAWGPGSFNQPQHF TRBJ1-5 TRBV30 few .
TGTGCCAGCAGTTACCAAATCAATGAGCAGTTCTTC CASSYQINEQFF TRBJ2-1 TRBV6-6 few .
TGCGCCAGCAGCCAGAGGGGAATAAGGAACGAGCAGTACTTC CASSQRGIRNEQYF TRBJ2-7 TRBV5-1 . .
TGTGCCAGCTCACCACGTCAGGGGGAATCTTCCTACGAGCAGTACTTC CASSPRQGESSYEQYF TRBJ2-7 TRBV18 few TRBD1
TGTGCCAGCTCACCGATTAGGGGCACTGAAGCTTTCTTT CASSPIRGTEAFF TRBJ1-1 TRBV18 . .
TGTGCCAGCAGCTTAGCAGTCGACTATGGCTACACCTTC CASSLAVDYGYTF TRBJ1-2 TRBV7-2 . .
TGTGCCAGCAGCCAAGAGTGGCCCAGCGACCTAGGTGAGCAGTTCTTC CASSQEWPSDLGEQFF TRBJ2-1 TRBV4-2 few .
TGCGCCAGCCGCCGGACAGCAGACTCCATCTCCTACGAGCAGTACTTC CASRRTADSISYEQYF TRBJ2-7 TRBV5-1 . .
TGCGCCAGCAGCCAAGATATGGGCTACGAGCAGTACTTC CASSQDMGYEQYF TRBJ2-7 TRBV4-1 few .
TGCGCCAGCAGCTCTTCCCCGGACGGGCAGGATAATTCACCCCTCCACTTT CASSSSPDGQDNSPLHF TRBJ1-6 TRBV5-1 few .
TGTGCCAGCAGCGTACTCCCTTTCGGGGGATTCACAGATACGCAGTATTTT CASSVLPFGGFTDTQYF TRBJ2-3 TRBV9 . .
TGTGCCATCAGTGAGTCGAAAGGGACAGATACGCAGTATTTT CAISESKGTDTQYF TRBJ2-3 TRBV10-3 . .
TGTGCCAGTAGTATCCTGGGGAAAGCTTTCTTT CASSILGKAFF TRBJ1-1 TRBV19 once .
TGTGCCAGCAGTTCCCCCCCTTGGCGGGTCGAAGAGACCCAGTACTTC CASSSPPWRVEETQYF TRBJ2-5 TRBV6-6 few .
TGTGCCAGCAGCTTGCTTGGAGTGAACACTGAAGCTTTCTTT CASSLLGVNTEAFF TRBJ1-1 TRBV7-2 . .
TGCAGCGTCGGGGGGAAAGAGACCCAGTACTTC CSVGGKETQYF TRBJ2-5 TRBV29-1 few TRBD2
TGTGCCAGCAGCTGGACGGGGAATTCACCCCTCCACTTT CASSWTGNSPLHF TRBJ1-6 TRBV27 many .
TGTGCCTGGAGTACCCAGGGGGGAAGGAACAATGAGCAGTTCTTC CAWSTQGGRNNEQFF TRBJ2-1 TRBV30 few .
TGTGCCTGGAGTGTACGTCTCGGGTCGTATAGCAATCAGCCCCAGCATTTT CAWSVRLGSYSNQPQHF TRBJ1-5 TRBV30 . .
TGCGCCAGCAGCTTGTACGGGGGACCCAGCACAGATACGCAGTATTTT CASSLYGGPSTDTQYF TRBJ2-3 TRBV5-1 few .
TGTGCCGCAAGCGGGGGGATCACCTACGAGCAGTACTTC CAASGGITYEQYF TRBJ2-7 TRBV10-3 . TRBD2
TGTGCCAGCAGGCCCACGGGGGGGCCCCACAATGAGCAGTTCTTC CASRPTGGPHNEQFF TRBJ2-1 TRBV6-5 . TRBD2
TGTGCCAGCAGGGGGACAGGCAATCAGCCCCAGCATTTT CASRGTGNQPQHF TRBJ1-5 TRBV2 few TRBD1
TGTGCCTGGAGAGGCGGGGGGGCAGGCGAGCAGTACTTC CAWRGGGAGEQYF TRBJ2-7 TRBV30 . TRBD2
TGTGCCAGCAGTGAAGCGATAGACAGCGAGCAGTACTTC CASSEAIDSEQYF TRBJ2-7 TRBV2 many .
TGTGCCAGCAGCGCGGGGCCTGGGGAGCAGTTCTTC CASSAGPGEQFF TRBJ2-1 TRBV9 . .
TGTGCCTGGAGCTTGACAGCCAGTGAAGCTTTCTTT CAWSLTASEAFF TRBJ1-1 TRBV30 many .
TGTGCCTGGAGTAACCTCGGGGGGCCAGGCGAGACCCAGTACTTC CAWSNLGGPGETQYF TRBJ2-5 TRBV30 . .
TGTGCCAGCAGCCCAGGGGACGCTAAGACGGGGGAGCTGTTTTTT CASSPGDAKTGELFF TRBJ2-2 TRBV7-9 many .
TGCGCCAGCAGAGGACACGACACCGGGGAGCTGTTTTTT CASRGHDTGELFF TRBJ2-2 TRBV5-1 few .
TGTGCCACCAGCAGAGAGTATGACAGGGCCTACGAGCAGTACTTC CATSREYDRAYEQYF TRBJ2-7 TRBV15 few TRBD1
TGTGCCAGAGGATACGAGCAGTACTTC CARGYEQYF TRBJ2-7 TRBV6-5 few .
TGCAGCGTTGAAGCTAGCGGAGCCTATAATGAGCAGTTCTTC CSVEASGAYNEQFF TRBJ2-1 TRBV29-1 . TRBD2
TGTGCCAGCAGCCACGCCAGGGGGAACTCACCCCTCCACTTT CASSHARGNSPLHF TRBJ1-6 TRBV6-6 few TRBD1
TGTGCCAGCACCCTAGGGTTGGGAAACACCATATATTTT CASTLGLGNTIYF TRBJ1-3 TRBV6-1 . .
TGTGCCAGCAGCTTAGTTGAACCGGGGACAGGGTTCCACGGGGAGCTGTTTTTT CASSLVEPGTGFHGELFF TRBJ2-2 TRBV7-6 . TRBD1
TGTGCCACCAGCAGGGACTACTCCTACGAGCAGTACTTC CATSRDYSYEQYF TRBJ2-7 TRBV15 . .
TGCGCCAGCAGCCCAGGGGGAGGAAACACCATATATTTT CASSPGGGNTIYF TRBJ1-3 TRBV5-1 . TRBD1